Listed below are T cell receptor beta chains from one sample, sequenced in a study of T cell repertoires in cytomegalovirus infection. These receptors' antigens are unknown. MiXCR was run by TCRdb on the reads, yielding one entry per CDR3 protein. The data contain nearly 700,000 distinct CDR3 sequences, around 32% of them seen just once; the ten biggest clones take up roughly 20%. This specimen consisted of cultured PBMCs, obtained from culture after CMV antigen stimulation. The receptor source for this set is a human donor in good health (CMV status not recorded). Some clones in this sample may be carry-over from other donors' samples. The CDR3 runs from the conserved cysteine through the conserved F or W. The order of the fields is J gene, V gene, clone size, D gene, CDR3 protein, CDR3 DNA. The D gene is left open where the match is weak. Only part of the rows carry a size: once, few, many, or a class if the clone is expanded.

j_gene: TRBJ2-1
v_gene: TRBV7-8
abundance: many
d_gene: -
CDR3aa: CASSRGGNNEQFF
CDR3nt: TGTGCCAGCAGCCGTGGGGGAAACAATGAGCAGTTCTTC

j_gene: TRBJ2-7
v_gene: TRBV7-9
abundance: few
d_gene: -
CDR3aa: CASSLALEGYEQYF
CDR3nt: TGTGCCAGCAGCTTAGCCCTGGAGGGTTACGAGCAGTACTTC

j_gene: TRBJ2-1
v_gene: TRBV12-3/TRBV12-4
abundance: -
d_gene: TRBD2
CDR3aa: CASSLGRGWYNEQFF
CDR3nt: TGTGCCAGCAGTTTAGGGCGGGGGTGGTACAATGAGCAGTTCTTC

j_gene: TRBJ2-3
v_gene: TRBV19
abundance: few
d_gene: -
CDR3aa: CASSPNGDTQYF
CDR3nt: TGTGCCAGTAGCCCAAATGGGGATACGCAGTATTTT

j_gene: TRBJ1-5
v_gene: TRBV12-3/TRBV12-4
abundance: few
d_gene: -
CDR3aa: CASSFGGGAAPQHF
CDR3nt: TGTGCCAGCAGTTTCGGGGGGGGGGCCGCTCCCCAGCATTTT

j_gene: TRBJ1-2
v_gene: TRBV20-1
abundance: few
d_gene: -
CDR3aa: CSARGQSNYGYTF
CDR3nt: TGCAGTGCCCGAGGACAGTCTAACTATGGCTACACCTTC

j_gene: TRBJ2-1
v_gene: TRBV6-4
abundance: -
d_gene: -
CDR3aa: CASSDSLLHSYNEQFF
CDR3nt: TGTGCCAGCAGTGACTCGTTACTGCACTCCTACAATGAGCAGTTCTTC

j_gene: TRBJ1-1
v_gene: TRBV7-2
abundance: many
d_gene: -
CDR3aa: CASSLFWGTEAFF
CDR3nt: TGTGCCAGCAGCTTGTTTTGGGGGACTGAAGCTTTCTTT

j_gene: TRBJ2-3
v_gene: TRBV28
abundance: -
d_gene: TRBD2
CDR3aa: CATGLADTQYF
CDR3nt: TGTGCCACTGGACTAGCAGATACGCAGTATTTT

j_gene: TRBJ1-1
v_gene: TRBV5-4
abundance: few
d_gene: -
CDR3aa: CASMRGSRGRDTEAFF
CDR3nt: TGTGCCAGCATGAGGGGGTCTAGGGGACGGGACACTGAAGCTTTCTTT

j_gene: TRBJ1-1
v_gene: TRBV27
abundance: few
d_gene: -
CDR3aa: CASVSGTEGRVEAFF
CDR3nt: TGTGCCAGCGTCTCCGGGACGGAGGGGAGGGTTGAAGCTTTCTTT

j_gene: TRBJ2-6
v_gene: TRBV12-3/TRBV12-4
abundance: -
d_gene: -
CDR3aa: CASSLDNSGANVLTF
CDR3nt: TGTGCCAGCAGTTTGGACAACTCTGGGGCCAACGTCCTGACTTTC

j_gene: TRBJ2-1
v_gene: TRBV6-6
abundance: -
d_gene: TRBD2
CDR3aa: CASRASGGGGNEQFF
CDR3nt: TGTGCCAGCAGGGCAAGCGGCGGGGGGGGAAATGAGCAGTTCTTC

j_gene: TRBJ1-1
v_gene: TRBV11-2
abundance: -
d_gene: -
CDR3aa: CASSPRTVYTEAFF
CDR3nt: TGTGCCAGCAGCCCAAGGACGGTGTACACTGAAGCTTTCTTT

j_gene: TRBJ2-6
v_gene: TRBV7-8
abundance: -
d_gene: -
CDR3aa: CASSPLSGAGANVLTF
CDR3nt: TGTGCCAGCAGCCCTTTATCGGGCGCTGGGGCCAACGTCCTGACTTTC

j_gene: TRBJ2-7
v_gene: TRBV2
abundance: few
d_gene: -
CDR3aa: CASIGRTYEQYF
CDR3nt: TGTGCCAGTATTGGCAGAACTTACGAGCAGTACTTC

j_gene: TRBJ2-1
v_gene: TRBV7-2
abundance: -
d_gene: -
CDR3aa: CASSAGSLDYNEQFF
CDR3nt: TGTGCCAGCAGCGCGGGGTCCCTAGACTACAATGAGCAGTTCTTC

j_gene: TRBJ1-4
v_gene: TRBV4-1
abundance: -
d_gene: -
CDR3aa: CASSPATVGHNEKLFF
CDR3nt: TGCGCCAGCAGCCCCGCGACCGTGGGTCATAATGAAAAACTGTTTTTT

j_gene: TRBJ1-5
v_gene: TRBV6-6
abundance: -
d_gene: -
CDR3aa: CASSYGDSNQPQHF
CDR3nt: TGTGCCAGCAGTTACGGGGATAGCAATCAGCCCCAGCATTTT

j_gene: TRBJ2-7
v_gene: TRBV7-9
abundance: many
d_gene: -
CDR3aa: CASSLVDYEQYF
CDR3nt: TGTGCCAGCAGCTTAGTGGACTACGAGCAGTACTTC

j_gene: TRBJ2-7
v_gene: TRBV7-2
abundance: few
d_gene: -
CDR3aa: CASSLAVGTAGNEQYF
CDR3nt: TGTGCCAGCAGCTTAGCGGTTGGTACCGCTGGGAACGAGCAGTACTTC

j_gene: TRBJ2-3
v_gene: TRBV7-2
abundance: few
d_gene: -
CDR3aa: CASSLSSASTDTQYF
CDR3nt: TGTGCCAGCAGCTTATCTTCGGCTAGCACAGATACGCAGTATTTT

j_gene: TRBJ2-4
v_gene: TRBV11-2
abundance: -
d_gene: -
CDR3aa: CASSLGSSRDTKNIQYF
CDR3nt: TGTGCCAGCAGCTTAGGAAGTTCTAGAGACACCAAAAACATTCAGTACTTC